Sequencing of this T cell receptor beta chain was carried out in a study of human T cells and chemical hapten exposure. CDR3 length: 13 residues. Germline V CDR1 and CDR2: DFQATT, SNEGSKA (reference sequence). V was pared by 5 bases and J by 0 bases, with 10 bases between. The time point here: pre-sensitization, week 0. Treatment described: therapeutic diphenylcyclopropenone sensitization with weekly scalp DPC. TCRdb passed the RACE reads through MiXCR, listing each CDR3 protein once. The sample contains approximately 370,000 distinct CDR3 sequences, 4.5% to 7% of which appear only once. The TCR was taken from a woman aged 18 to 35 with alopecia areata. Some clones in this sample may be carry-over from other donors' samples. The chain has TRBV20-1 and TRBJ1-2; D remains ambiguous. Sequencing was performed on whole blood, taken in connection with sensitization to the hapten diphenylcyclopropenone (DPC). DNA of the CDR3: TGCAGTGCTGGTGGACCGTCTAACTATGGCTACACCTTC. It yields the protein CSAGGPSNYGYTF.